The rows below give T cell receptor beta chains drawn from one sample of a study of Graves' ophthalmopathy and Graves' hyperthyroidism. TCRdb called the multiplex PCR reads again in MiXCR, with one record for every CDR3 protein. This table holds fewer than 250,000 distinct CDR3 sequences, 25% to 35% found once. The sample consisted of peripheral blood. These receptors were taken from a man aged 50-60 years with Graves' ophthalmopathy. Each CDR3 is given with its conserved first and last residue. Each record gives: clone size, D gene, J gene, V gene, CDR3 DNA, CDR3 protein. A D gene is named only where the DNA matches it firmly. Size is omitted from some rows. Given values are once, few, many or a class for expanded clones.

few	.	TRBJ1-3	TRBV6-1	TGTGCCAGCAGTGAAAACGGGGATGGAGGAAACACCATATATTTT	CASSENGDGGNTIYF
many	.	TRBJ1-2	TRBV28	TGTGCCAGCCGGCGCCCCCTGGGGCACCAAGGCTACACCTTC	CASRRPLGHQGYTF
many	.	TRBJ1-2	TRBV28	TGTGCCAGCAGTTCCCAGGGGAACTATGGCTACACCTTC	CASSSQGNYGYTF
.	.	TRBJ2-2	TRBV2	TGTGCTTGGGGACGAGTTGGGACCGGGGAGCTGTTTTTT	CAWGRVGTGELFF
many	.	TRBJ2-2	TRBV19	TGTGCCAGTAGTATAGGAGCGCAGCAGGGGTTCGGGGAGCTGTTTTTT	CASSIGAQQGFGELFF
.	TRBD2	TRBJ2-5	TRBV20-1	TGCAGTGCTAGAGATGTGGGGGTAGGAGGGAGGGGAGAAGAGACCCAGTACTTC	CSARDVGVGGRGEETQYF
many	.	TRBJ2-7	TRBV19	TGTGCCAGTGGAAACAGGGACGCCTACGAGCAGTACTTC	CASGNRDAYEQYF
few	.	TRBJ1-1	TRBV20-1	TGCAGTGCTAGAACGGGGACGGACACTGAAGCTTTCTTT	CSARTGTDTEAFF
many	.	TRBJ1-5	TRBV28	TGTGCCAGCAGTAAATTAACTACACACGTAAATCAGCCCCAGCATTTT	CASSKLTTHVNQPQHF
few	.	TRBJ1-1	TRBV3-1	TGTGCCAGCAGCCTTCCGGGGGTGGGCACTGAAGCTTTCTTT	CASSLPGVGTEAFF
many	.	TRBJ2-5	TRBV19	TGTGCCAGTAGTATTCAGGTCGGGGCCCAAGAGACCCAGTACTTC	CASSIQVGAQETQYF
many	TRBD1	TRBJ1-6	TRBV30	TGTGCCTGGAGTGGGTTCCGGACAGGGGGTTCACCCCTCCACTTT	CAWSGFRTGGSPLHF
.	.	TRBJ1-6	TRBV15	TGTGCCACCAGCAGAGGGTGGCAGCAAGGTTCACCCCTCCACTTT	CATSRGWQQGSPLHF
many	TRBD1	TRBJ1-1	TRBV19	TGTGCCAGTAGTGGACAGGCGTGGGTCACTGAAGCTTTCTTT	CASSGQAWVTEAFF
.	.	TRBJ2-7	TRBV6-5	TGTGCCAGCAGTTCCAAGACGGCAATCTACGAGCAGTACTTC	CASSSKTAIYEQYF
.	.	TRBJ1-2	TRBV12-3/TRBV12-4	TGTGCCAGCAGTCTCGGGACACTGTCTGATGAGGACTACACCTTC	CASSLGTLSDEDYTF
.	TRBD2	TRBJ2-4	TRBV6-2/TRBV6-3	TGTGCCAGCAGGGACCCCGGGACTAGCGGTATAGCCAAAAACATTCAGTACTTC	CASRDPGTSGIAKNIQYF
many	.	TRBJ2-5	TRBV13	TGTGCCAGCAGCTACCGGAACAGCTACCTGTTCTTC	CASSYRNSYLFF
many	TRBD2	TRBJ2-7	TRBV6-2/TRBV6-3	TGTGCCAGCAGTTACCCGAACGCTGCGGCTAGCGGCTCCTACGAGCAGTACTTC	CASSYPNAAASGSYEQYF
many	.	TRBJ1-1	TRBV12-3/TRBV12-4	TGTGCCAGCAGTACCAGAGGGCGGAACACTGAAGCTTTCTTT	CASSTRGRNTEAFF
few	.	TRBJ1-2	TRBV4-2	TGTGCCAGCAGCCACGAAAGGATTTTCTCTTATGATGGCTACACCTTC	CASSHERIFSYDGYTF
many	.	TRBJ2-7	TRBV20-1	TGCAGTGCTAGAGGGGCACGGGAGTCGTACTTC	CSARGARESYF
many	.	TRBJ2-4	TRBV6-1	TGTGCCAGCAGCAGCACTAAGGGATTGGGCAAAAACATTCAGTACTTC	CASSSTKGLGKNIQYF
many	.	TRBJ1-5	TRBV4-1	TGCGCCAGCAGCCAAGACCCAGTTTATAGCAATCAGCCCCAGCATTTT	CASSQDPVYSNQPQHF
many	.	TRBJ1-1	TRBV3-1	TGTGCCAGCAGCCAAATTTCGGGTGACGAAGCTTTCTTT	CASSQISGDEAFF